This entry lists 15 T cell receptor beta chains sequenced from one sample in a study of T and B cells in COVID-19 patients. Each TRB amplification used 250-500 ng of genomic DNA from blood. BIOMED2 TRB-A/B primer pools were used in multiplex TRB PCR. One entry per CDR3 protein, called by TCRdb with MiXCR from the multiplex PCR reads. The table records 4,000 to 5,000 distinct CDR3 sequences, about 21% of them present only once. The sequenced material came from blood. The receptors derive from a human donor with active COVID-19.

The chain is built from TRBV24-1 and TRBJ2-1; a possible D gene is TRBD2 (6 bases). The CDR3 covers 14 residues. V was clipped by 7 bases and J by 5 bases, with 14 bases between them. Per germline, CDR1 KGHDR and CDR2 SFDVKD. CDR3 sequence: CATRGLGEDNEQFF. CDR3 sequence (DNA): TGTGCCACCAGGGGGTTGGGGGAGGACAATGAGCAGTTCTTC.

This clonotype was found many times. This chain links TRBV6-4 with TRBJ2-1; 8 bases match TRBD2. Trimming removed 2 bases from V and 9 bases from J; junction bases left unmatched: 6. The CDR3 has 14 amino acids. Germline CDR1 is MRHNA and CDR2 is SNTAGT. CDR3 amino acids: CASSDIARGGEQFF. The CDR3 region has the DNA TGTGCCAGCAGTGACATCGCCCGGGGGGGTGAGCAGTTCTTC.

This clonotype was recorded a few times. The rearrangement uses TRBV7-2 and TRBJ2-7; D might be TRBD1 or TRBD2, each matching 5 bases. The CDR3 is made up of 15 amino acids. V lost 5 bases and J lost 5, with 19 bases in between. CDR1 is SGHTA, CDR2 FQGNSA, per germline. CDR3: CASSPGTAQSNEQYF. CDR3 DNA sequence: TGTGCCAGCAGCCCTGGGACGGCGCAGAGCAACGAGCAGTACTTC.

The J gene is TRBJ2-4, the V gene TRBV11-1, with TRBD1 matching 10 bases. CDR1 is SGHAT, CDR2 FQDESV, per germline (reference sequence). The CDR3 has 18 amino acids. The ends lost 5 bases at V and 0 bases at J; junction bases unmatched: 10. Written as DNA, the CDR3 is TGTGCCAGCAGCAGGTCCGGGACAGGGGTTATAGCCAAAAACATTCAGTACTTC. It translates to CASSRSGTGVIAKNIQYF.

This clonotype was picked up a small number of times. The chain employs TRBV14 and TRBJ2-1; tentatively, D is TRBD1 (6 bases). CDR3 length: 17 residues. V lost 4 bases and J 6 bases, leaving 22 bases between the germline ends. The germline gives CDR1 SGHDN, CDR2 FVKESK. The DNA of the CDR3 is TGTGCCAGCAGCCCTTACCCACCGGACAGTTTGATCAATGAGCAGTTCTTC. Encoded protein: CASSPYPPDSLINEQFF.

Judged by abundance, this clonotype is medium-sized (0.01 to 0.1%). The V and J genes are TRBV19 and TRBJ2-1; D may be TRBD1 (5 bases). V was clipped by 3 bases and J by 1 base, with 10 bases between them. This CDR3 comprises 15 residues. Germline V gene lookup returns CDR1 LNHDA and CDR2 SQIVND (reference sequence). CDR3 in DNA: TGTGCCAGTAGTATGGGGCAGGTATCCTACAATGAGCAGTTCTTC. Translating gives CASSMGQVSYNEQFF.

In this sample, this clonotype is medium-sized. The chain is built from TRBV19 and TRBJ1-1; weak D call: TRBD1 (6 bases). Per the germline V gene, CDR1 is LNHDA and CDR2 is SQIVND (reference sequence). The V end was cut by 5 bases, the J end by 3 bases, with 13 bases between. There are 14 residues in the CDR3. CDR3 residues: CASSVTGSHTEAFF. CDR3 coding DNA: TGTGCCAGTAGTGTTACAGGGAGTCACACTGAAGCTTTCTTT.

By its share, this clonotype is medium-sized. This sequence joins TRBV5-4 and TRBJ2-2; TRBD2 is a possible D gene (6 bases). CDR3 length: 16 amino acids. Per germline, CDR1 SGHNT and CDR2 YYREEE (reference sequence). V was pared by 0 bases and J by 0 bases, with 9 bases between. The CDR3 coding sequence is TGTGCCAGCAGCTTGGTTAGCGGTTCGAACACCGGGGAGCTGTTTTTT. Encoded protein: CASSLVSGSNTGELFF.

By share of the sample, this clonotype is medium-sized. The rearrangement links TRBV19 to TRBJ1-1; D unresolved. V dropped 3 bases and J dropped 1 base, with 6 bases sitting between them. This CDR3 spans 13 amino acids. Germline V gene lookup returns CDR1 LNHDA and CDR2 SQIVND (reference sequence). This CDR3 reads CASSIAANTEAFF. In nucleotides, the CDR3 is TGTGCCAGTAGTATTGCAGCGAACACTGAAGCTTTCTTT.

A few counts support this clonotype. The rearrangement links TRBV28 to TRBJ2-5; no reliable D call. This CDR3 spans 12 amino acids. V lost 10 bases and J lost 0, with 9 bases in between. CDR1 and CDR2 (germline): MDHEN, SYDVKM. The CDR3 loop reads CAIRKNQETQYF. CDR3 in DNA: TGTGCCATACGGAAGAACCAAGAGACCCAGTACTTC.

The chain carries TRBV20-1 and TRBJ2-1; no firm D call. Looked up from germline, CDR1 is DFQATT and CDR2 is SNEGSKA (reference sequence). The CDR3 contains 14 residues. V was shortened by 2 bases and J by 2 bases, with 10 bases between the two germline ends. The chain's CDR3 is CSARQDPAYNEQFF. The CDR3 DNA is TGCAGTGCTAGACAAGACCCTGCCTACAATGAGCAGTTCTTC.

A few counts support this clonotype. The J gene is TRBJ2-6, the V gene TRBV5-1; TRBD2 matches 8 bases. The J segment lost 1 base and the V segment lost 4 bases, leaving 4 bases of the junction unmatched. Germline V CDR1 and CDR2: SGHRS, YFSETQ. The CDR3 covers 16 residues. The CDR3 nucleotides read TGCGCCAGCAGCGCGGGGGGACATTCTGGGGCCAACGTCCTGACTTTC. It codes for CASSAGGHSGANVLTF.

Within the sample, this clonotype is medium-sized. The chain couples TRBV6-2 or TRBV6-3 to TRBJ1-5, with D perhaps matching TRBD1 (5 bases). Trimming shortened V by 5 bases and J by 11 bases, and 19 bases separated the two germline ends. The CDR3 totals 14 residues. The germline CDR1 and CDR2 sequences are MNHEY and SVGEGT. The CDR3, as DNA: TGTGCCAGCAGTCGCCGGGACCGCCTAACATCCCAGCATTTT. Protein product: CASSRRDRLTSQHF.

This clonotype was seen only a few times. The chain combines TRBV18 with TRBJ1-5, with 12 bases lining up with TRBD1. The germline V gene encodes CDR1 KGHSH and CDR2 LQKENI. The CDR3 sequence is 18 residues long. V gave up 3 bases and J gave up 2 bases; unmatched junction bases: 8. In DNA, the CDR3 is TGTGCCAGCTCACCCCGGGACAGGGGGCTCGGAGGCAATCAGCCCCAGCATTTT. The encoded protein is CASSPRDRGLGGNQPQHF.

This chain links TRBV6-5 with TRBJ1-5, with D perhaps matching TRBD1 (5 bases). Trimming removed 7 bases from V and 5 bases from J, with 12 bases in between. Germline assignment: CDR1 MNHEY and CDR2 SVGAGI. This CDR3 is built from 13 residues. CDR3 in amino acids: CASNPQGDQPQHF. In DNA, the CDR3 is TGTGCCAGCAATCCCCAGGGAGATCAGCCCCAGCATTTT.